This TCR beta chain emerged from a study of cytomegalovirus exposure and HLA in healthy donors. The trim removed 0 bases at V and 3 bases at J, leaving 4 bases unmatched. Germline assignment: CDR1 LGHNA and CDR2 YSLEER. The CDR3 sequence is 16 residues long. A multiplex PCR was run with 60 Vbeta primers and 13 Jbeta primers. Sequencing used immunoSEQ multiplex PCR; TCRdb keeps in-frame clones, though not all of them. The sample lists 150,000 to 200,000 clones; around nine tenths were seen once. This clonotype originated in a woman aged 18-29 years in good health and CMV-seronegative. Specimen: PBMCs. The V call is TRBV4-3, the J call TRBJ2-4; 8 positions agree with TRBD2. CDR3 protein: CASSQDTSGHKNIQYF. In DNA, the CDR3 is TGCGCCAGCAGCCAAGATACTAGCGGACACAAAAACATTCAGTACTTC.